The 22 T cell receptor beta chains presented below share a single source sample, sequenced in a study of T cell responses to AZD1222 COVID-19 vaccine. Generated by immunoSEQ multiplex PCR, the TCRdb table keeps only in-frame clones and is missing some. Here the sample spans roughly 180,000 clones, approximately 91% being singletons. Sequenced here: peripheral blood, sampled 28 days after the second AZD1222 dose. The receptors were sampled from an adult who received the AZD1222 COVID-19 vaccine.

This chain uses TRBV6-5 with TRBJ2-7; D is ambiguous. The germline gives CDR1 MNHEY, CDR2 SVGAGI. This CDR3 has 14 residues. With 7 bases removed from V and 0 bases from J, the gap between germline ends came to 13 bases. CDR3 coding DNA: TGTGCCAGCACCGACGGAACGGACTCCTACGAGCAGTACTTC. This encodes CASTDGTDSYEQYF.

The chain links TRBV19 to TRBJ1-1; 7 nucleotides align to TRBD1. There are 14 residues in the CDR3. After removal of 6 bases from V and 1 base from J, the junction contained 5 bases not matched to a gene. The germline V gene encodes CDR1 LNHDA and CDR2 SQIVND (reference sequence). CDR3 amino acids: CASRSGTANTEAFF. For the CDR3, the DNA is TGTGCCAGTAGAAGTGGGACAGCGAACACTGAAGCTTTCTTT. Complete variable domain (other parts from reference TRBV19 and TRBJ1-1): DGGITQSPKYLFRKEGQNVTLSCEQNLNHDAMYWYRQDPGQGLRLIYYSQIVNDFQKGDIAEGYSVSREKKESFPLTVTSAQKNPTAFYLCASRSGTANTEAFFGQGTRLTVV.

The V call is TRBV6-1, the J call TRBJ2-5; D call uncertain. The germline gives CDR1 MNHNS, CDR2 SASEGT. CDR3 length equals 11 residues. Trimming stripped 3 bases from V and 9 bases from J, with 8 bases between. The CDR3 region is CASSENLPQYF. The CDR3 coding sequence is TGTGCCAGCAGTGAGAACCTCCCCCAGTACTTC.

The V gene is TRBV7-9, the J gene TRBJ2-1; 11 bases agree with TRBD2. The germline gives CDR1 SEHNR, CDR2 FQNEAQ (reference sequence). The CDR3 contains 15 residues. Unmatched junction bases numbered 8, after V lost 7 bases and J lost 6 bases. CDR3 nucleotide sequence: TGTGCCAGCACCCAGGGCGGGACTAGCGGCAATGAGCAGTTCTTC. Amino acid sequence: CASTQGGTSGNEQFF.

The genes are TRBV2 and TRBJ1-1, with TRBD1 matching over 9 bases. This CDR3 region has 15 residues. Germline V gene lookup returns CDR1 SNHLY and CDR2 FYNNEI. V dropped 3 bases and J dropped 5; count of bases not matched to a gene: 7. The CDR3 DNA reads as TGTGCCAGCAGTGAGCGGACAGGGGCGCAAACTGAAGCTTTCTTT. This codes for CASSERTGAQTEAFF.

This chain joins TRBV13 and TRBJ2-7; the match to TRBD1 covers 11 bases. This CDR3 is 15 amino acids long. Germline-derived CDR1 and CDR2 are PRHDT and FYEKMQ (reference sequence). Trimming took 5 bases from V and 3 from J; bases not matched to a gene: 6. As DNA, the CDR3 is TGTGCCAGCAGCGGCCCCGGGACAGGGGGCTACGAGCAGTACTTC. This translates into CASSGPGTGGYEQYF. Complete variable domain (other parts from reference TRBV13 and TRBJ2-7): AAGVIQSPRHLIKEKRETATLKCYPIPRHDTVYWYQQGPGQDPQFLISFYEKMQSDKGSIPDRFSAQQFSDYHSELNMSSLELGDSALYFCASSGPGTGGYEQYFGPGTRLTVT.

CDR3 in amino acids: CASSRGYGDYGYTF. The CDR3 region has the DNA TGTGCCAGTTCGAGGGGCTACGGGGACTATGGCTACACCTTC. The V and J genes are TRBV19 and TRBJ1-2; TRBD1 might be the D (5 bases). V was shortened by 8 bases and J by 3 bases, with 16 bases between the two germline ends. The germline CDR1 and CDR2 sequences are LNHDA and SQIVND (reference sequence). CDR3 length: 14 amino acids.

The rearrangement joins TRBV30 to TRBJ2-2; D gene unclear. From germline, CDR1 is GTSNPN and CDR2 SVGIG (reference sequence). This CDR3 has 13 residues. Trimming stripped 5 bases from V and 7 bases from J, with 14 bases between. The CDR3 DNA follows: TGTGCCTGGGACTTTGGAAGCTACGGGGAGCTGTTTTTT. Translated: CAWDFGSYGELFF.

V is TRBV12-5 and J is TRBJ2-5, with 9 bases lining up with TRBD2. Germline CDR1 is LGHNT and CDR2 is FRNRAP. This CDR3 region has 17 residues. V was clipped by 1 base and J by 0 bases; unmatched bases: 6. In nucleotides, the CDR3 is TGTGCTAGTGGTTTGGGACTGGCGGGAGGGTACCAAGAGACCCAGTACTTC. It is translated as CASGLGLAGGYQETQYF.

The chain is built from TRBV19 and TRBJ2-3, with TRBD2 matching 8 bases. This CDR3 region has 18 residues. V shed 0 bases, J shed 0 bases, and the junction held 8 bases outside the gene matches. CDR1 and CDR2 (germline): LNHDA, SQIVND (reference sequence). CDR3 residues: CASSIEKREPTSTDTQYF. CDR3 sequence (DNA): TGTGCCAGTAGTATAGAGAAGCGGGAGCCAACCAGCACAGATACGCAGTATTTT.

The chain's CDR3 is CASGLAEGLTTGADTQYF. For the CDR3, the DNA is TGTGCTAGTGGTTTGGCAGAGGGACTCACCACCGGGGCAGATACGCAGTATTTT. This chain connects TRBV12-5 to TRBJ2-3, with D possibly being TRBD2 (6 bases). This CDR3 is 18 amino acids long. The V gene lost 1 base and the J gene lost 4 bases, with 21 bases spanning the gap. The germline V gene has CDR1 LGHNT and CDR2 FRNRAP.

This chain uses TRBV6-5 with TRBJ2-1; TRBD2 matches at 8 bases. V shed 2 bases and J 2 bases; nucleotides not matched to a gene: 5. The CDR3 runs to 16 residues. Germline V gives CDR1 MNHEY, CDR2 SVGAGI. The CDR3 sequence: CASSYTGTRTYNEQFF. Written as DNA, the CDR3 is TGTGCCAGCAGTTACACCGGGACTAGGACCTACAATGAGCAGTTCTTC.

V usage is TRBV18 and J usage is TRBJ1-5, with 8 bases that match TRBD1. Germline V gene lookup returns CDR1 KGHSH and CDR2 LQKENI. V lost 4 bases to trimming and J lost 6 bases; unmatched junction nucleotides: 5. This CDR3 has 14 amino acids. This CDR3 reads CASSLGQGTQPQHF. The CDR3 DNA is TGTGCCAGCTCACTCGGACAGGGTACTCAGCCCCAGCATTTT. Full variable domain (remainder filled in from reference TRBV18 and TRBJ1-5): NAGVMQNPRHLVRRRGQEARLRCSPMKGHSHVYWYRQLPEEGLKFMVYLQKENIIDESGMPKERFSAEFPKEGPSILRIQQVVRGDSAAYFCASSLGQGTQPQHFGDGTRLSIL.

V is TRBV6-5 and J is TRBJ2-3, with 8 bases fitting TRBD2. This CDR3 is built from 14 residues. Germline loops: CDR1 MNHEY, CDR2 SVGAGI. The J segment lost 2 bases and the V segment lost 9 bases, leaving 7 bases of the junction unmatched. DNA of the CDR3: TGTGCCAGTGCTCCCGGGAGGGCCACAGATACGCAGTATTTT. Translating it yields CASAPGRATDTQYF.

The chain couples TRBV6-6 to TRBJ2-5; maybe TRBD1 (6 bases). The CDR3 is 16 amino acids. V lost 10 bases and J lost 4, with 25 bases in between. The germline V gene encodes CDR1 MNHNY and CDR2 SVGAGI (reference sequence). The CDR3 reads CATNHPRRGKVETQYF. For the CDR3, the DNA is TGTGCCACCAATCACCCCCGCAGGGGAAAGGTAGAGACCCAGTACTTC.

The chain combines TRBV19 with TRBJ1-1, with TRBD1 identical over 8 bases. The ends lost 3 bases at V and 1 base at J; junction bases unmatched: 4. The CDR3 is made up of 15 amino acids. Germline loops: CDR1 LNHDA, CDR2 SQIVND (reference sequence). The CDR3 DNA reads TGTGCCAGTAGTATGGGACAGGCGCAGAACACTGAAGCTTTCTTT. Translating it yields CASSMGQAQNTEAFF.

V usage is TRBV29-1 and J usage is TRBJ1-5; a possible D gene is TRBD1 (5 bases). Germline values: CDR1 SQVTM, CDR2 ANQGSEA. The germline V and J ends were trimmed by 4 bases and 2 bases, with 12 bases remaining between them. The length of the CDR3 is 14 residues. CDR3 region: CSVVEGYGNQPQHF. The CDR3 DNA sequence: TGCAGCGTTGTCGAGGGGTATGGCAATCAGCCCCAGCATTTT.

V usage is TRBV7-3 and J usage is TRBJ2-1, with TRBD2 identical over 8 bases. Per the germline V gene, CDR1 is SGHTA and CDR2 is FQGTGA. The CDR3 length is 17 residues. With V trimmed by 1 base and J by 7 bases, 12 bases remained unmatched. CDR3 region: CASSLMGRAGAGNEQFF. The CDR3 nucleotides read TGTGCCAGCAGCTTAATGGGTAGAGCGGGAGCGGGGAATGAGCAGTTCTTC.

The V call is TRBV30, the J call TRBJ2-7, with D perhaps TRBD1 (6 bases). The CDR3 is 12 amino acids. Trimming cost V 7 bases and J 3 bases, with 13 bases left between them. The V gene's germline CDR1 is GTSNPN and CDR2 SVGIG (reference sequence). Here the CDR3 reads CALLTGFYEQYF. CDR3 DNA: TGTGCCTTACTGACAGGTTTCTACGAGCAGTACTTC.

The rearrangement uses TRBV2 and TRBJ1-4; weak D call: TRBD1 (5 bases). CDR1 SNHLY and CDR2 FYNNEI come from the germline V gene. Between the trimmed V and J ends, which lost 3 bases and 4 bases, there was a span of 6 bases. CDR3 length: 13 amino acids. The CDR3 DNA reads as TGTGCCAGCAGTGAGACAGTTAATGAAAAACTGTTTTTT. This codes for CASSETVNEKLFF.

The chain uses TRBV5-6 and TRBJ2-5, with 8 bases identical to TRBD2. Germline values: CDR1 SGHDT, CDR2 YYEEEE. CDR3 size: 15 residues. Trimming removed 3 bases from V and 1 base from J; junction bases left unmatched: 5. The DNA of the CDR3 is TGTGCCAGCAGCTCGTATACTAGCGGCCAAGAGACCCAGTACTTC. Translating it yields CASSSYTSGQETQYF.

The chain is built from TRBV11-2 and TRBJ2-5; 13 bases agree with TRBD2. Germline trimming cut 5 bases from V and 4 bases from J; bases unmatched to any gene: 16. The germline V gene encodes CDR1 SGHAT and CDR2 FQNNGV. The CDR3 extends over 19 amino acids. CDR3 DNA sequence: TGTGCCAGCAGCCGCAGACTAGCGGGGGGCACGATACCCGGAGAGACCCAGTACTTC. Translation gives CASSRRLAGGTIPGETQYF.